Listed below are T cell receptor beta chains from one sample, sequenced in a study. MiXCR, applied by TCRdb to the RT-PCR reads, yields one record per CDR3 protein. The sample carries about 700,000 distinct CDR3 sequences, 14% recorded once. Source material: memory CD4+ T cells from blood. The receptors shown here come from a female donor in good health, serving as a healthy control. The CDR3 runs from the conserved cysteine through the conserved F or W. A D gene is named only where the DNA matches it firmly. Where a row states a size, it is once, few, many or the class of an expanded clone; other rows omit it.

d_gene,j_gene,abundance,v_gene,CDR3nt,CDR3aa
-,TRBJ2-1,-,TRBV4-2,TGTGCCAGCAGCCAACCCTCCTCAGAGCAGTTCTTC,CASSQPSSEQFF
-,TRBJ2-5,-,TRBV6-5,TGTGCCAGCAGTTACTCGAGGCAGCAGGAGACCCAGTACTTC,CASSYSRQQETQYF
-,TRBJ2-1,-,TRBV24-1,TGTGCCACCAGTCTCAGGGGAGTGCATGAGCAGTTCTTC,CATSLRGVHEQFF
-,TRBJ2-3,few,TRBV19,TGTGCCAGTACCGGGCGAGATCCTAGCACAGATACGCAGTATTTT,CASTGRDPSTDTQYF
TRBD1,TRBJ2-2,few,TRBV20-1,TGCAGTGCTAGAGATCGACAGGGATACACCGGGGAGCTGTTTTTT,CSARDRQGYTGELFF
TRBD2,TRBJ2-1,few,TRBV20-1,TGCAGTGCTCAGTTCGGACTAGCAGGCAATGAGCAGTTCTTC,CSAQFGLAGNEQFF
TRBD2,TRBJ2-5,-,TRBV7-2,TGTGCCAGCAGCCTTTTAGCGGGAGCAACTCTCCAAGAGACCCAGTACTTC,CASSLLAGATLQETQYF
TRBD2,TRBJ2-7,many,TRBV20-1,TGCAGTGCTAGAGACCCTTTTAGCGGGAGCGGCGAGCAGTACTTC,CSARDPFSGSGEQYF
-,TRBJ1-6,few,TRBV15,TGTGCCACCAGCAGAGTCGGGGGCAGACTATATAATTCACCCCTCCACTTT,CATSRVGGRLYNSPLHF
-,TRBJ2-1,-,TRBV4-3,TGCGCCAGCAGCCAAGCCCGTTACAATGAGCAGTTCTTC,CASSQARYNEQFF
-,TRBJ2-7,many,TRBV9,TGTGCCAGCAGCGTAGGCGGGGAGTCGGCCGAGCAGTACTTC,CASSVGGESAEQYF
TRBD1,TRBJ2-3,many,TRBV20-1,TGCAGTGCTAGAGACGACTCGACAGGGACAAATACGCAGTATTTT,CSARDDSTGTNTQYF
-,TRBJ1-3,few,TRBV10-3,TGTGCCATCAGACCCGAGACAGCCTCTGGAAACACCATATATTTT,CAIRPETASGNTIYF
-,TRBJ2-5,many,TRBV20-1,TGCAGTGCTAGAGATCGTGGGCTAGAGACCCAGTACTTC,CSARDRGLETQYF
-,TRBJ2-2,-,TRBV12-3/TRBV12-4,TGTGCCAGCACTCTCGGGACTCCAGACACCGGGGAGCTGTTTTTT,CASTLGTPDTGELFF
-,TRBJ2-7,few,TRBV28,TGTGCCAGCAGTCCCAGCGGCAGGGGGGCCTACGAGCAGTACTTC,CASSPSGRGAYEQYF
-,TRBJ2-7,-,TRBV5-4,TGTGCCAGCAGCTTGGGAGGGATATTGGGCTACGAGCAGTACTTC,CASSLGGILGYEQYF
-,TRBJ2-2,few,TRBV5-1,TGCGCCAGCAGCCGGGACTTCCCCGGGGAGCTGTTTTTT,CASSRDFPGELFF
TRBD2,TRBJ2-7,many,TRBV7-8,TGTGCCAGCAGCTTAGTGGGAGGGTCGGGCGAGCAGTACTTC,CASSLVGGSGEQYF
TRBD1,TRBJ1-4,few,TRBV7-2,TGTGCCAGCAGCCAGCGAGGGGGCAACCATGAAAAACTGTTTTTT,CASSQRGGNHEKLFF
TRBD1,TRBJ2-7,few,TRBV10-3,TGTGCCACAGGTGGACAGGGTTATAACGAGCAGTACTTC,CATGGQGYNEQYF
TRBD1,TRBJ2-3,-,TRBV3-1,TGTGCCAGCAGCACTCGACAGGGGTACGCAGATACGCAGTATTTT,CASSTRQGYADTQYF
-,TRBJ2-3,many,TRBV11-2,TGTGCCAGCAGCTTACCGGGGCCCACAGATACGCAGTATTTT,CASSLPGPTDTQYF
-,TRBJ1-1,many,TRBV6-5,TGTGCCAGCACCCTAAGGGGGTATGGCTTGAACACTGAAGCTTTCTTT,CASTLRGYGLNTEAFF
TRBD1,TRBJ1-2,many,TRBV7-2,TGTGCCAGCAGCTCGGGGACAGGCTCTAACTATGGCTACACCTTC,CASSSGTGSNYGYTF
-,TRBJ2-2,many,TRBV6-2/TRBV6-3,TGTGCCAGTAGCGGCACCGGGGAGCTGTTTTTT,CASSGTGELFF
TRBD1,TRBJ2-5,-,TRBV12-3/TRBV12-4,TGTGCCAGCACCTCGGTCGGGACAGGGGGCTTAGAGACCCAGTACTTC,CASTSVGTGGLETQYF
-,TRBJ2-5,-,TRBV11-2,TGTGCCAGCAGCTTAGGACAGGCTAGAACCCAAGAGACCCAGTACTTC,CASSLGQARTQETQYF
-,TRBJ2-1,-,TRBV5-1,TGCGCCAGCAGTCAAAAGGGGTCAGGGGATGAGCAGTTCTTC,CASSQKGSGDEQFF